This T cell receptor (beta chain) was recovered during a study of blood T cell repertoires in COVID-19. Donors in Cohort 3 who had recovered were those with two negative PCRs, healthcare professional clearance, or resolution of their symptoms. Generated by immunoSEQ multiplex PCR, the TCRdb table keeps only in-frame clones and is missing some. The data contain 130,000 to 150,000 clones, 85% of them singletons. This TCR was sampled from a woman aged 40 to 50 who had recovered from COVID-19. The sequenced material came from PBMCs or T cells enriched from blood (not recorded which).

In DNA, the CDR3 is TGTGCCAGCAGCTTGGACAGCTCATCTGAAGCTTTCTTT. As protein: CASSLDSSSEAFF. J is TRBJ1-1 and V is TRBV7-8; maybe TRBD1 (6 bases). The germline gives CDR1 SGHVS, CDR2 FQNEAQ. CDR3 size: 13 residues. The ends were cut back, 3 bases at V and 6 bases at J, with 11 bases in the middle.